The present T cell receptor beta chain was sequenced within a study of OX40 agonist ivuxolimab in advanced cancers. Overall study: Partial responses were achieved by three patients: one hepatocellular carcinoma, two cutaneous melanoma.

Concerning this clone: Its antigen is unidentified.

Whole-study results and caveats: More expanded clones were found, on average, in CD8+ than in CD4+ T cells.

Patients were ineligible given autoimmune disease history or systemic immunosuppression. The length of the CDR3 is 12 residues. The V gene's germline CDR1 is PRHDT and CDR2 FYEKMQ (reference sequence). The ends were cut back, 0 bases at V and 12 bases at J, with 9 bases in the middle. Produced via immunoSEQ multiplex PCR; TCRdb's table is partial and in-frame only. The sample has tens of thousands of clones, 86% seen once. This chain connects TRBV13 to TRBJ2-1; D gene uncertain. This clonotype was obtained from an adult with an advanced solid tumor such as melanoma, head and neck, liver or kidney cancer. Source: CD4+ or CD8+ T cells sorted from blood, taken in a trial of the OX40 agonist ivuxolimab. The CDR3 reads CASSLGVIVQFF. CDR3 nucleotide sequence: TGTGCCAGCAGCTTAGGGGTCATAGTGCAGTTCTTC.